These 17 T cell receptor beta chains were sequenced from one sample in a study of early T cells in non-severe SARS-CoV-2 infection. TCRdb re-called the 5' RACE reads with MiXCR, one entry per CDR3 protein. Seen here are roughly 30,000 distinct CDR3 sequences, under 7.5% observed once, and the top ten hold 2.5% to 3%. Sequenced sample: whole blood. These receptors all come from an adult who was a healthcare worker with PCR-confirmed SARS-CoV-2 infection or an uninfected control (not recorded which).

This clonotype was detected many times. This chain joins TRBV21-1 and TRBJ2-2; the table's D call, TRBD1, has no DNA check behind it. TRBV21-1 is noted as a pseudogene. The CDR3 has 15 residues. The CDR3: CASSIGGIRIGELFF. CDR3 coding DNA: TGTGCCAGCAGCATCGGGGGAATTCGGATCGGGGAGCTGTTTTTT.

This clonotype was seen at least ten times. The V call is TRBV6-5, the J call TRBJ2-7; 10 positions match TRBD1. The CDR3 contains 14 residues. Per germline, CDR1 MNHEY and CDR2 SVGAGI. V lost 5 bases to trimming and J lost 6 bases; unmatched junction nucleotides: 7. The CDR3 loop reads CASSPSTGGVEQYF. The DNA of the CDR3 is TGTGCCAGCAGTCCGTCGACAGGGGGCGTCGAGCAGTACTTC.

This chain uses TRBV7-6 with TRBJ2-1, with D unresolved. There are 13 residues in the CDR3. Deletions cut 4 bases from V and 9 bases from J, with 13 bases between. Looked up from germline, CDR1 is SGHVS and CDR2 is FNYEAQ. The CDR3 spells CASSSRVSSEQFF. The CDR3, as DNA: TGTGCCAGCAGCTCCCGTGTTTCGAGTGAGCAGTTCTTC.

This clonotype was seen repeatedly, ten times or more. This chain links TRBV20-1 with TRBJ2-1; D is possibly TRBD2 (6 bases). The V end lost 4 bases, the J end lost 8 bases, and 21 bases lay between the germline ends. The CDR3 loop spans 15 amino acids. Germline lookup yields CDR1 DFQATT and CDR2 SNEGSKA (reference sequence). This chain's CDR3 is CSATIGRGIRDEQFF. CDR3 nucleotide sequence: TGCAGTGCTACAATAGGACGGGGGATTCGGGATGAGCAGTTCTTC.

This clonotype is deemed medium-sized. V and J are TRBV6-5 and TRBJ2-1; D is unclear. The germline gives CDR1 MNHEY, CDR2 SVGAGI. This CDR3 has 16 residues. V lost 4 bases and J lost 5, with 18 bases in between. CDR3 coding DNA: TGTGCCAGCAGTTCGCCACACGGACCCGGAAACAATGAGCAGTTCTTC. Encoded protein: CASSSPHGPGNNEQFF.

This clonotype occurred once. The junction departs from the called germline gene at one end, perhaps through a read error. DNA of the CDR3: TGTGCCAGCAGCTCCATGCGGGGGCTGGGGGAGCTGTTATTT. It is translated as CASSSMRGLGELLF. V is TRBV11-2 and J is TRBJ2-2, with a weak D call TRBD2 (7 bases). Germline assignment: CDR1 SGHAT and CDR2 FQNNGV. The CDR3 runs 14 residues. Full variable domain (missing parts from reference TRBV11-2 and TRBJ2-2): EAGVAQSPRYKIIEKRQSVAFWCNPISGHATLYWYQQILGQGPKLLIQFQNNGVVDDSQLPKDRFSAERLKGVDSTLKIQPAKLEDSAVYLCASSSMRGLGELLFGEGSRLTVL.

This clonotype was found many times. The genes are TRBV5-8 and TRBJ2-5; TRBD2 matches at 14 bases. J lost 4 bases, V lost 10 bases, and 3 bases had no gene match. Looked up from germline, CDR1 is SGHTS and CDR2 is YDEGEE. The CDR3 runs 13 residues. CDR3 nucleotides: TGTGCCCAGGGACTAGCGGGAGTAGAGACCCAGTACTTC. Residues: CAQGLAGVETQYF.

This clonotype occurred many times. The CDR3 DNA sequence: TGTGCCAGCAGCCTGACAGTGCACAGCGGAAACACCATATATTTT. As protein: CASSLTVHSGNTIYF. The V and J genes are TRBV27 and TRBJ1-3; TRBD1 might be the D (5 bases). Trimming pared 6 bases from V and 4 bases from J, leaving 16 bases between. From germline, CDR1 is MNHEY and CDR2 SMNVEV (reference sequence). This CDR3 spans 15 amino acids.

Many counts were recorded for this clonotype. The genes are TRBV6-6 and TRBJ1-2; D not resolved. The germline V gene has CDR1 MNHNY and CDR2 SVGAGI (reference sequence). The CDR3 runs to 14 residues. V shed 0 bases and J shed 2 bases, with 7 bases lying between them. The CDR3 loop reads CASSYSSGNYGYTF. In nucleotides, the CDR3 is TGTGCCAGCAGTTACTCGTCAGGAAACTATGGCTACACCTTC.

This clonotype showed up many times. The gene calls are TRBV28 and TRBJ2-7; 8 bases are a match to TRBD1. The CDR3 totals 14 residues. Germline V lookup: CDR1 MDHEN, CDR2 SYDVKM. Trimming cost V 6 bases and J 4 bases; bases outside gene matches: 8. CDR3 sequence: CASRMDREWYEQYF. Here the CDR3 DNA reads TGTGCCAGCAGAATGGACAGGGAGTGGTACGAGCAGTACTTC.

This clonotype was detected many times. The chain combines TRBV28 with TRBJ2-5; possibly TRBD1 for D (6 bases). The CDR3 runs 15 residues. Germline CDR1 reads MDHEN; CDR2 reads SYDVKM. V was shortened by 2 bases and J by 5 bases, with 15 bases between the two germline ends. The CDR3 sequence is CASSLRQGSRETQYF. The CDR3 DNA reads TGTGCCAGCAGTTTACGGCAGGGGAGTAGGGAGACCCAGTACTTC.

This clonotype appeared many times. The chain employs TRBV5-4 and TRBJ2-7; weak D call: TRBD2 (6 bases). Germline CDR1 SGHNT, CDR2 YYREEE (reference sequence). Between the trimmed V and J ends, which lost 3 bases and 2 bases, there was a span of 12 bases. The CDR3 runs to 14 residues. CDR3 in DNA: TGTGCCAGCAGCTCTGGACTATCGGCCTACGAGCAGTACTTC. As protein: CASSSGLSAYEQYF. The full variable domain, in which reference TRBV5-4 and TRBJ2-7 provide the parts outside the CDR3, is ETGVTQSPTHLIKTRGQQVTLRCSSQSGHNTVSWYQQALGQGPQFIFQYYREEENGRGNFPPRFSGLQFPNYSSELNVNALELDDSALYLCASSSGLSAYEQYFGPGTRLTVT.

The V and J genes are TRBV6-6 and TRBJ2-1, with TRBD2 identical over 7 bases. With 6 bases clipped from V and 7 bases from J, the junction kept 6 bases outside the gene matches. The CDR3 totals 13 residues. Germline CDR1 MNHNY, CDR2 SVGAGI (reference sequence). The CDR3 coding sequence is TGTGCCAGCAGAGACAGCGGGATTAATGAGCAGTTCTTC. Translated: CASRDSGINEQFF.

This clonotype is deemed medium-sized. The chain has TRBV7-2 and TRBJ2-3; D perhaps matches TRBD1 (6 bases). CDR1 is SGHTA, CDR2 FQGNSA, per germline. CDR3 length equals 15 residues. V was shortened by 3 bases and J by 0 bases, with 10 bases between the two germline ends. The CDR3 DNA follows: TGTGCCAGCAGCTTGGACAGCCTCAGCACAGATACGCAGTATTTT. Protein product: CASSLDSLSTDTQYF.

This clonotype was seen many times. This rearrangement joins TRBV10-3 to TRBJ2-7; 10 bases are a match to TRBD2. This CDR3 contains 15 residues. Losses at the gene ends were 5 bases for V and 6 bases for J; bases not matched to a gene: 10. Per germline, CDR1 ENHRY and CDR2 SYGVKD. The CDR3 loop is CAISNQREGFSEQYF. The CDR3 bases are TGTGCCATCAGTAATCAGCGGGAGGGTTTCTCCGAGCAGTACTTC.

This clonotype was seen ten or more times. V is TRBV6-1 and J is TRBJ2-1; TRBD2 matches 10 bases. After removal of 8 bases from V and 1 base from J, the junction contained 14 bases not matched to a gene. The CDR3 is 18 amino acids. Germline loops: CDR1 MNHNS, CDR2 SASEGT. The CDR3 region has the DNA TGTGCCAGCCGGATGCGACTAGCGGGCCAGCTGTCCTACAATGAGCAGTTCTTC. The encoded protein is CASRMRLAGQLSYNEQFF.

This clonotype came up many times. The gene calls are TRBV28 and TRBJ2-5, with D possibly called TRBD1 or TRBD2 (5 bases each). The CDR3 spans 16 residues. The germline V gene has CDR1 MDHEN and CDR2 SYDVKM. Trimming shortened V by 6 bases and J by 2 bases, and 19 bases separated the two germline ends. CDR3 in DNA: TGTGCCAGCAGCTCCTCCGGGACGTTCGTTCAAGAGACCCAGTACTTC. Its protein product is CASSSSGTFVQETQYF.